This T cell receptor beta chain was observed in a study of cytomegalovirus exposure and HLA in healthy donors. For the study at large: Later, an analysis reported that the 120 or so validation repertoires had used the same platform as the approximately 720 first-cohort repertoires.

Germline V gene data show CDR1 as MNHEY and CDR2 as SMNVEV (reference sequence). Trimming stripped 6 bases from V and 13 bases from J, with 17 bases between. The CDR3 has 12 amino acids. Repertoires were generated with immunoSEQ multiplex PCR, while TCRdb's copy carries only in-frame clones and drops some. The sample includes about 66,000 clones, around 97% of them seen just once. The receptor was isolated from a woman younger than 30 in good health and CMV-seropositive. The gene calls are TRBV27 and TRBJ2-3, with TRBD2 as a possible D gene (6 bases). The sequenced material came from PBMCs. The CDR3 region is CASRSPGLREYF. The DNA for the CDR3 is TGTGCCAGCAGATCCCCGGGACTCAGGGAGTATTTT.